The entry below describes one T cell receptor (beta chain). Its antigen is undetermined. This sample was taken from a study of vaccination and CD4 T cells after COVID-19. Scientists ran DNA taken from cultured CD4+ T cells through the Oncomine TCR Beta short-read assay for sequencing. In TCRdb, the PCR reads were re-called with MiXCR into one record per CDR3 protein. The repertoire holds over 20,000 distinct CDR3 sequences, with 43% as singletons. The sample's treatment: approximately nine-day PBMC culture with coronavirus spike peptide pools or control peptides (ViraFEST assay). The study's findings and limits: From a median of roughly 21 to 38, SARS-CoV-2-reactive clonotypes increased, though not significantly.

This receptor was identified in a human donor who had recovered from COVID-19. The sequenced sample consisted of CD4+ T cells from blood, cultured in vitro.

For the CDR3, the DNA is TGTGCCAGCAGTTCCGGTCGGGGCCACACAGATACGCAGTATTTT. It encodes CASSSGRGHTDTQYF. The J gene is TRBJ2-3, the V gene TRBV12-3 or TRBV12-4, with D perhaps being TRBD1 or TRBD2 (5 bases each). This CDR3 has 15 amino acids. Trimming stripped 4 bases from V and 2 bases from J, with 13 bases between.